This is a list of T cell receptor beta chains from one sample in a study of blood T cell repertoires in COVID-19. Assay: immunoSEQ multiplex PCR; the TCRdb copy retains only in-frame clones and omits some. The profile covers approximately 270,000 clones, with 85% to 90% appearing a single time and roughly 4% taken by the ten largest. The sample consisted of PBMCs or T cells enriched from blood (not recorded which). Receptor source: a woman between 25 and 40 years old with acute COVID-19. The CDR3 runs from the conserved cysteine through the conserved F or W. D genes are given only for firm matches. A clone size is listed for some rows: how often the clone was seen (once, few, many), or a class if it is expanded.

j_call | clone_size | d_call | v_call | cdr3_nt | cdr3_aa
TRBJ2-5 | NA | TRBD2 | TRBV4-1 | TGCGCCAGCAGCCAAGTTGGACTAGCGAGGGAGACCCAGTACTTC | CASSQVGLARETQYF
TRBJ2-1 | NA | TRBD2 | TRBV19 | TGTGCCAGTAGCATGGGGACTAGCGGGAATGAGCAGTTCTTC | CASSMGTSGNEQFF
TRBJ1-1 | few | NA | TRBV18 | TGTGCCAGCTCACCCGGGGCAGGGAGGACTGAAGCTTTCTTT | CASSPGAGRTEAFF
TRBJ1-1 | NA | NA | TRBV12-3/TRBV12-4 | TGTGCCAGCAGTTTATGGCAGGGCTCTGAAGCTTTCTTT | CASSLWQGSEAFF
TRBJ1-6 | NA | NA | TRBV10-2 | TGCGCCAGCCGGGAGAATTCACCCCTCCACTTT | CASRENSPLHF
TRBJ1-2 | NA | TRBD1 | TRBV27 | TGTGCCACCGGGACAGGGGGCCTGGGCTACACCTTC | CATGTGGLGYTF
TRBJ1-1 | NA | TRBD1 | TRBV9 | TGTGCCAGCAGCCCCCGTCAGGGGGCGGCTTACGACACTGAAGCTTTCTTT | CASSPRQGAAYDTEAFF
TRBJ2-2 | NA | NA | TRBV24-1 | TGTGCCACCAGTGACCCCGGACAGGGAGGGACCGGGGAGCTGTTTTTT | CATSDPGQGGTGELFF
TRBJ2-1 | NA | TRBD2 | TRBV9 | TGTGCCAGCAGCGTAGCGGGACTAGAAAGTGGTGAGCAGTTCTTC | CASSVAGLESGEQFF
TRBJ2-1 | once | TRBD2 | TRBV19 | TGTGCCAGTAGTTCTAGCGGGAGTAATGAGCAGTTCTTC | CASSSSGSNEQFF
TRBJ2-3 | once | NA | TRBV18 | TGTGCCAGCTCACCACCTGGAGCGGTCACAGATACGCAGTATTTT | CASSPPGAVTDTQYF